A selection of T cell receptor beta chains follows, all from one sample in a study of shared clonotypes between healthy human individuals. Data came from immunoSEQ multiplex PCR; TCRdb stores just in-frame clones and leaves some out. Among some 630,000 clones listed, roughly 96% were seen once. The source material was naive CD8+ T cells sorted from blood. These receptors all come from a woman aged 25 to 39 in good health. CDR3s include the opening cysteine and the closing phenylalanine or tryptophan. Fields, in order: D gene, V gene, J gene, clone size, CDR3 length, CDR3 protein, CDR3 DNA. D genes are given only for firm matches. Clone sizes are given selectively: once, few, many, or a class where the clone is expanded.

NA	TRBV4-1	TRBJ2-4	NA	11	CASSQSDRWYF	TGCGCCAGCAGCCAATCCGACAGATGGTACTTC
NA	TRBV6-5	TRBJ2-3	NA	12	CASSSSLDTQYF	TGTGCCAGCAGTTCTAGCCTAGATACGCAGTATTTT
NA	TRBV27	TRBJ2-7	NA	13	CASSWDSTYEQYF	TGTGCCAGCAGCTGGGACTCTACCTACGAGCAGTACTTC
TRBD1	TRBV2	TRBJ1-1	NA	13	CASSGDRATEAFF	TGTGCCAGCAGCGGCGACAGGGCCACTGAAGCTTTCTTT
NA	TRBV9	TRBJ2-1	once	17	CASSVSRQVSSYNEQFF	TGTGCCAGCAGCGTCTCTAGACAGGTCAGCTCCTACAATGAGCAGTTCTTC
NA	TRBV9	TRBJ2-1	once	14	CASSVGFRGNEQFF	TGTGCCAGCAGCGTAGGTTTTCGGGGCAATGAGCAGTTCTTC
NA	TRBV6-5	TRBJ2-1	NA	15	CASRTVGTPYNEQFF	TGTGCCAGCCGCACGGTAGGGACACCGTACAATGAGCAGTTCTTC
TRBD2	TRBV5-1	TRBJ2-1	NA	15	CASSLAGGPFNEQFF	TGCGCCAGCAGCTTGGCGGGAGGGCCTTTTAATGAGCAGTTCTTC
TRBD2	TRBV4-1	TRBJ2-5	NA	16	CASSQVLGLGSETQYF	TGCGCCAGCAGCCAAGTGCTTGGACTAGGTTCAGAGACCCAGTACTTC
NA	TRBV4-2	TRBJ2-1	NA	18	CASSQVYAATRTNNEQFF	TGTGCCAGCAGCCAAGTTTACGCCGCGACTAGAACCAACAATGAGCAGTTCTTC
NA	TRBV19	TRBJ2-7	NA	16	CASSMRPDTHPYEQYF	TGTGCCAGTAGTATGCGCCCGGACACACACCCCTACGAGCAGTACTTC
NA	TRBV7-4	TRBJ2-7	once	17	CASSGREDREITYEQYF	TGTGCCAGCAGCGGTCGGGAGGACAGGGAAATCACCTACGAGCAGTACTTC
NA	TRBV4-1	TRBJ2-7	NA	15	CASSQAPGAPYEQYF	TGCGCCAGCAGCCAGGCTCCGGGGGCCCCCTACGAGCAGTACTTC
TRBD1	TRBV10-2	TRBJ2-3	NA	15	CASSGTGSSTDTQYF	TGCGCCAGCAGTGGGACAGGCTCTAGCACAGATACGCAGTATTTT